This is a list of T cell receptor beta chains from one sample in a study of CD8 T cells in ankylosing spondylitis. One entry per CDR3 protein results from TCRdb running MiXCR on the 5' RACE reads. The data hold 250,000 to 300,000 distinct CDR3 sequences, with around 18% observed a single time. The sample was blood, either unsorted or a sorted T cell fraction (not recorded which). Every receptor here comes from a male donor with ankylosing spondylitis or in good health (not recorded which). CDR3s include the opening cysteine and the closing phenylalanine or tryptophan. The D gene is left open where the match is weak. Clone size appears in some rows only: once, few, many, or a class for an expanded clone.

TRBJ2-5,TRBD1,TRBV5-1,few,CASSWTGTGEEETQYF,TGCGCCAGCAGCTGGACCGGGACAGGGGAGGAGGAGACCCAGTACTTC
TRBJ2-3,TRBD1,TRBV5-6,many,CASSFARDRGENRYF,TGTGCCAGCAGCTTTGCCCGGGACAGGGGTGAAAATCGGTATTTT
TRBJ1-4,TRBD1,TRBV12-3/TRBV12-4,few,CASSLGQGITNEKLFF,TGTGCCAGCAGTCTCGGACAGGGGATTACTAATGAAAAACTGTTTTTT
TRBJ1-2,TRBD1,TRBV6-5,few,CASSNRQGNRGYTF,TGTGCCAGCAGTAACCGACAGGGCAATCGTGGCTACACCTTC
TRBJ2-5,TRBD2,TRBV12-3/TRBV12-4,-,CASSAPGTSLSYF,TGTGCCAGCAGTGCTCCCGGGACTAGCCTGTCGTACTTC
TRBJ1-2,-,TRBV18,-,CASSPTDYGYTF,TGTGCCAGCTCACCGACGGATTATGGCTACACCTTC
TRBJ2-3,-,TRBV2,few,CASSPARAADTQYF,TGTGCCAGCAGCCCAGCTAGGGCGGCAGATACGCAGTATTTT
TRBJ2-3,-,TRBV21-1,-,CASSGGLASDTQYF,TGTGCCAGCAGCGGGGGACTAGCGTCAGATACGCAGTATTTT
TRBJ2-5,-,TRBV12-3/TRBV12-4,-,CASSFVRQETQYF,TGTGCCAGCAGTTTTGTGAGACAAGAGACCCAGTACTTC
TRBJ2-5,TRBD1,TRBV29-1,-,CSAGTGGIVETQYF,TGCAGCGCCGGGACAGGGGGCATTGTAGAGACCCAGTACTTC
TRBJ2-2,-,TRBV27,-,CASRRLERGGTGELFF,TGTGCCAGCAGGCGTCTAGAGAGGGGGGGGACCGGGGAGCTGTTTTTT
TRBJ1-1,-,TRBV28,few,CASTPGAVDTEAFF,TGTGCCAGCACCCCTGGGGCAGTGGACACTGAAGCTTTCTTT
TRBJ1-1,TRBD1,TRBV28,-,CASSLAAGGASTEAFF,TGTGCCAGCAGTTTAGCGGCAGGGGGCGCCTCCACTGAAGCTTTCTTT
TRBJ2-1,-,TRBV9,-,CASSVGLGLYNEQFF,TGTGCCAGCAGCGTAGGGTTGGGTCTATACAATGAGCAGTTCTTC
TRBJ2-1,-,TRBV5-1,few,CASSRAQYNEQFF,TGCGCCAGCAGCCGCGCCCAGTACAATGAGCAGTTCTTC